This TCR beta chain was sequenced in a study of T cell responses to AZD1222 COVID-19 vaccine. Study observations and caveats: Unmutated regions of variants are reportedly targeted by nearly half of spike-specific TCRs. White British donors predominated, females outnumbered males, and clonal diversity was possibly underestimated. The span of vaccine-associated CD4 TCRs extended across spike, with dominance at 160-218 and 743-854. Repertoire sampling was restricted to post-peak T cell response timepoints.

This CDR3 comprises 13 residues. Germline values: CDR1 MGHDK, CDR2 SYGVNS. V lost 6 bases to trimming and J lost 1 base, with 9 bases between them. Assay: immunoSEQ multiplex PCR; the TCRdb copy retains only in-frame clones and omits some. The sample has roughly 150,000 clones, about 90% seen once. Details on this clone: Its target is not known.

The sample was peripheral blood, taken 28 days after the second AZD1222 dose. The rearrangement uses TRBV25-1 and TRBJ1-1; a possible D gene is TRBD1 (6 bases). The sequence came from an adult who received the AZD1222 COVID-19 vaccine. CDR3: CASSAGANTEAFF. Here the CDR3 DNA reads TGTGCCAGCAGCGCAGGGGCGAACACTGAAGCTTTCTTT.